The present T cell receptor (beta chain) was sequenced within a study of blood T cell repertoires in COVID-19. The overall study: Samples representing acute and convalescent COVID-19 were sourced from the United States, Italy and Spain. PBMCs, B-cell-depleted T cells, or T cells were the source of the cDNA or gDNA that made up the material.

Generated by immunoSEQ multiplex PCR, the TCRdb table keeps only in-frame clones and is missing some. Of around 140,000 clones in the sample, around 82% are singletons; the top ten hold 1.4%. Germline values: CDR1 ENHRY, CDR2 SYGVKD. V lost 8 bases and J lost 3; bases outside the gene matches: 5. This CDR3 contains 13 residues. Sequencing was carried out using peripheral blood. V and J are TRBV10-3 and TRBJ2-7; 9 positions agree with TRBD1. The sequence derives from a man aged 60 to 69 with acute or convalescent COVID-19. This CDR3 is CAIGTGSFYEQYF. DNA of the CDR3: TGTGCCATCGGGACAGGGAGTTTCTACGAGCAGTACTTC.